Presented here are 8 T cell receptor beta chains from one specimen sequenced in a study of T cells after yellow fever vaccination. TCRdb processed the 5' RACE reads anew with MiXCR; each CDR3 protein has one entry. The sample shows about 320,000 distinct CDR3 sequences, approximately 11% of them seen only once. The sequencing used CD4+ T cells sorted from PBMCs, collected 45 days after the yellow fever booster vaccination. The receptors were gathered from a man in his late teens or twenties who received the YFV17D yellow fever vaccine.

There are a few counts of this clonotype. The CDR3 bases are TGTGCCAGCTCACCAGGCAGGGGCTATGGCCCCTATGGCTACACCTTC. This translates into CASSPGRGYGPYGYTF. The J gene is TRBJ1-2, the V gene TRBV18, with a tentative D call TRBD1 (6 bases). CDR3 length equals 16 residues. Per germline, CDR1 KGHSH and CDR2 LQKENI. Trimming shortened V by 2 bases and J by 4 bases, and 17 bases separated the two germline ends.

The gene calls are TRBV6-2 or TRBV6-3 and TRBJ1-1; D is perhaps TRBD1 (6 bases). CDR1 MNHEY and CDR2 SVGEGT come from the germline V gene. V was pared by 2 bases and J by 5 bases, with 12 bases between. The CDR3 is 14 residues long. Here the CDR3 DNA reads TGTGCCAGCAGTTACCTGGAGGGGGAGACTGAAGCTTTCTTT. Translating gives CASSYLEGETEAFF.

This clonotype came up many times. The chain employs TRBV5-1 and TRBJ2-7, with TRBD1 as a possible D gene (6 bases). V shed 7 bases and J shed 7 bases, with 15 bases lying between them. CDR1 is SGHRS and CDR2 is YFSETQ in the germline V gene. The CDR3 covers 12 residues. The CDR3 sequence: CASGTLSSEQYF. CDR3 nucleotide sequence: TGCGCCAGCGGGACACTCTCATCTGAGCAGTACTTC. Filled out from reference TRBV5-1 and TRBJ2-7, the complete variable domain reads KAGVTQTPRYLIKTRGQQVTLSCSPISGHRSVSWYQQTPGQGLQFLFEYFSETQRNKGNFPGRFSGRQFSNSRSEMNVSTLELGDSALYLCASGTLSSEQYFGPGTRLTVT.

This clonotype has only a few counts. V and J are TRBV7-2 and TRBJ1-2; D is possibly TRBD1 (6 bases). Germline CDR1 reads SGHTA; CDR2 reads FQGNSA. V was shortened by 0 bases and J by 7 bases, with 15 bases between the two germline ends. The CDR3 length is 15 residues. The CDR3, as DNA: TGTGCCAGCAGCTTAGCCCCGAAGGGACAAGGTGGCTACACCTTC. Its translation is CASSLAPKGQGGYTF.

This sequence joins TRBV16 and TRBJ2-3, with unresolved D. CDR3 length: 15 residues. Per the germline V gene, CDR1 is KGHSY and CDR2 is FQNENV. With 3 bases removed from V and 6 bases from J, the gap between germline ends came to 16 bases. This chain's CDR3 is CASSHYPLGRDTQYF. As DNA, the CDR3 is TGTGCCAGCAGCCATTACCCATTGGGTCGGGATACGCAGTATTTT.

This clonotype came up a few times. The chain carries TRBV6-4 and TRBJ2-3; 13 bases are a match to TRBD2. The junction had 0 bases not matched to a gene; V was cut back by 0 bases and J by 6 bases. The CDR3 length is 15 residues. The germline V gene encodes CDR1 MRHNA and CDR2 SNTAGT. This chain's CDR3 is CASSDSTSGGDTQYF. The DNA of the CDR3 is TGTGCCAGCAGTGACTCGACTAGCGGGGGGGATACGCAGTATTTT.

This clonotype has only a few counts. The chain joins TRBV6-5 to TRBJ1-2, with 8 nucleotides matching TRBD1. Per the germline V gene, CDR1 is MNHEY and CDR2 is SVGAGI. The CDR3 loop spans 14 amino acids. The V gene end was trimmed by 6 bases and the J gene end by 7 bases; junction bases not matched to a gene: 10. CDR3 coding DNA: TGTGCCAGCAGCCACGGGCAGGGGGCGAGTGGCTACACCTTC. Translated: CASSHGQGASGYTF.

The chain joins TRBV24-1 to TRBJ1-1, with D tentatively TRBD1 (5 bases). This CDR3 comprises 13 residues. The V end lost 2 bases, the J end lost 11 bases, and 14 bases lay between the germline ends. Germline CDR1 and CDR2: KGHDR and SFDVKD. CDR3 nucleotide sequence: TGTGCCACCAGTGATTCCGTCAGGGATAGGGCTTTCTTT. Its translation: CATSDSVRDRAFF.